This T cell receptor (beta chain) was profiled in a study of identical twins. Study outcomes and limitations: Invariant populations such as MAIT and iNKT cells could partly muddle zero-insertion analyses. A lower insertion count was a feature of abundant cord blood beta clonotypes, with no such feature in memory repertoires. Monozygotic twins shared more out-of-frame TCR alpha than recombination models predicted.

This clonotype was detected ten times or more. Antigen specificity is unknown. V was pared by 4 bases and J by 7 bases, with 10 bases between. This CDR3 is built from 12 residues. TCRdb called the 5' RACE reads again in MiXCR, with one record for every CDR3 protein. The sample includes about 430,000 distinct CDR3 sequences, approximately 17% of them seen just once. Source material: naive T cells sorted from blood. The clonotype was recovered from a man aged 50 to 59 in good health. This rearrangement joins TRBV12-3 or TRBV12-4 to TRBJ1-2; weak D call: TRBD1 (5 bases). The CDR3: CASSYGTSGYTF. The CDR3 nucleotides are TGTGCCAGCAGTTACGGGACGAGTGGCTACACCTTC.